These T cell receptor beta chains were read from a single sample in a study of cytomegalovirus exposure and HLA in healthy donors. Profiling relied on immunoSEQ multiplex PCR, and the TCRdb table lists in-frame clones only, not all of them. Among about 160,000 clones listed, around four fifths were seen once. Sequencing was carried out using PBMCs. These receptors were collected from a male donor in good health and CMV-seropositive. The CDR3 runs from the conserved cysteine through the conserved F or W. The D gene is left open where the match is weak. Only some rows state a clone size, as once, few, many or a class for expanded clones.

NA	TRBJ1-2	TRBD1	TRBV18	TGTGCCAGCTCACCAGACAGGGACTATGGCTACACCTTC	CASSPDRDYGYTF
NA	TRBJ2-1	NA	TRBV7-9	TGTGCCAGCAGCTCTAGGTGGGGGCGGTACAATGAGCAGTTCTTC	CASSSRWGRYNEQFF
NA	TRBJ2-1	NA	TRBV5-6	TGTGCCAGCAGCTTGTACGCGGGGTACTCCTACAATGAGCAGTTCTTC	CASSLYAGYSYNEQFF
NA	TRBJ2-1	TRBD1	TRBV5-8	TGTGCCAGCAGCTTGGTCGGGACAGGAGGTAGACAGTTCTTC	CASSLVGTGGRQFF
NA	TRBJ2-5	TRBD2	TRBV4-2	TGTGCCAGCAGCCAAGACCCCAGCGGGGGGGAGACCCAGTACTTC	CASSQDPSGGETQYF
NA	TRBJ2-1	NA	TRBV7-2	TGTGCCAGCAGCTTGCTGGGGCCCAATGAGCAGTTCTTC	CASSLLGPNEQFF
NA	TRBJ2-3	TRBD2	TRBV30	TGTGCCGCCCTCTCCCGTTGGCGGGGGGGCCCAACAGATACGCAGTATTTT	CAALSRWRGGPTDTQYF
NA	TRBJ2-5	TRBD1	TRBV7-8	TGTGCCAGCAGATTACACTGGGACAGAGAAGCCCAAGAGACCCAGTACTTC	CASRLHWDREAQETQYF
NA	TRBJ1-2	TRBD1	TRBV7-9	TGTGCCAGCTCTGTGGACAGGGGAAATTCTGGCTACACCTTC	CASSVDRGNSGYTF
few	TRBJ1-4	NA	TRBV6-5	TGTGCCAGCAGTTACTCGATTGCCGGGACATCTGAAAAACTGTTTTTT	CASSYSIAGTSEKLFF
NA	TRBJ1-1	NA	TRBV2	TGTGCCAGCAGGGGCCTTCGGACAGTTCAAAAAGCTTTCTTT	CASRGLRTVQKAFF
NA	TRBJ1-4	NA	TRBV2	TGTGCCAGCAGTGAACAGGGTGGTGAAAAACTGTTTTTT	CASSEQGGEKLFF
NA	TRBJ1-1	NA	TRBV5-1	TGCGCCAGCAGCTGGGGGGAGAGGGAAACTGAAGCTTTCTTT	CASSWGERETEAFF
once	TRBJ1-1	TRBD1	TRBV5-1	TGCGCCAGCAGCCCCCGGGGACAGGGGGCGATTGGGGACACTGAAGCTTTCTTT	CASSPRGQGAIGDTEAFF
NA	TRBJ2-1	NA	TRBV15	TGTGCCACCAGCAGAGTTCCCTGGGGTCCAGGGGATGAGCAGTTCTTC	CATSRVPWGPGDEQFF
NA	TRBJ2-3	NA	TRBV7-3	TGTGCCAGCAGCTTATTGGGACTCAGCACAGATACGCAGTATTTT	CASSLLGLSTDTQYF
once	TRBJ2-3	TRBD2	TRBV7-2	TGTGCCAGCAGTTTTAGCGGGGGGGAGGGCACAGATACGCAGTATTTT	CASSFSGGEGTDTQYF
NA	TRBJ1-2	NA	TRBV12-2	TGTGCAAGTCGCTCTTGCCCCCGGGAGCGAGGCTACACCTTC	CASRSCPRERGYTF
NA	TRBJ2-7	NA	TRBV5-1	TGCGCCAGCAGCCCCGGGTACGAGCAGTACTTC	CASSPGYEQYF
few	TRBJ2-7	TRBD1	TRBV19	TGTGCCAGTACTCGACAGGGATCCTACGAGCAGTACTTC	CASTRQGSYEQYF
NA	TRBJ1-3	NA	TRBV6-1	TGTGCCAGCAGGAGGGATCCATTCTCTGGAAACACCATATATTTT	CASRRDPFSGNTIYF
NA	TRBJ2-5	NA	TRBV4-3	TGCGCCAGCAGCCAAGATGCGAGAGGGGAGACCCAGTACTTC	CASSQDARGETQYF
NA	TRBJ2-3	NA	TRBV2	TGTGCCAGCAGCGCGGGATCTCCGGACAAAGGTACAGATACGCAGTATTTT	CASSAGSPDKGTDTQYF
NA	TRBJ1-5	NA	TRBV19	TGTGCCAGTAGTACCGGGGGGGGAATTAGCAATCAGCCCCAGCATTTT	CASSTGGGISNQPQHF
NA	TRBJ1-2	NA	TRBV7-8	TGTGCCAGCAGCCCGCAGACAGCTAACTATGGCTACACCTTC	CASSPQTANYGYTF
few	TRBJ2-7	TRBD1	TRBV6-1	TGTGCCAGCAGTGGTACAGGGGGCCAACGAAGCTACGAGCAGTACTTC	CASSGTGGQRSYEQYF
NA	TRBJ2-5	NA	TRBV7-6	TGTGCCAGCAGCGCTACAGGTTTCGGCCGTGCAAACACCCAGTACTTC	CASSATGFGRANTQYF
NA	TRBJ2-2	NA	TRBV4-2	TGTGCCAGCAGCCCGGGACTGAACACCGGGGAGCTGTTTTTT	CASSPGLNTGELFF
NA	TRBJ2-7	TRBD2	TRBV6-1	TGTGCCAGCACCGGGACTAGCGGGGGCTACGAGCAGTACTTC	CASTGTSGGYEQYF
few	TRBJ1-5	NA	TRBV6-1	TGTGCCAGCAGCGCCAGGGAGGGGAATCAGCCCCAGCATTTT	CASSAREGNQPQHF
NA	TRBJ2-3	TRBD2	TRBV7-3	TGTGCCAGCAGCTACCTAGCGGGCGGGGCAGATACGCAGTATTTT	CASSYLAGGADTQYF
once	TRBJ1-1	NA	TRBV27	TGTGCCAGCAGTTTATCGACCAGGGCCACTGAAGCTTTCTTT	CASSLSTRATEAFF
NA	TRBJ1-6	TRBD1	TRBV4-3	TGCGCCAGCAGCACCCATACAGGGGTAAATTCACCCCTCCACTTT	CASSTHTGVNSPLHF
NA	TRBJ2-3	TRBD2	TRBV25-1	TGTGCCAGCAGTGACACTAGCGGAACGCAGTATTTT	CASSDTSGTQYF
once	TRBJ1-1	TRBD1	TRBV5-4	TGTGCCAGCAGCTTGGCTGGGGACAGAAGAGTGAACACTGAAGCTTTCTTT	CASSLAGDRRVNTEAFF
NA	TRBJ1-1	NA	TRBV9	TGTGCCAGCGCCGGTTCGGGGACTGAAGCTTTCTTT	CASAGSGTEAFF
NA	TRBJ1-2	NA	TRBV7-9	TGTGCCAGCAGCAACACGGGAGGCGGTGGGGGCTACACCTTC	CASSNTGGGGGYTF
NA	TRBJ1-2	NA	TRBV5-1	TGCGCCAGCAGCTTGCAGGGGCCCCCCGCGGACGGCTACACCTTC	CASSLQGPPADGYTF
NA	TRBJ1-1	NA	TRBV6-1	TGTGCCAGCAGCGAATATAACACTGAAGCTTTCTTT	CASSEYNTEAFF
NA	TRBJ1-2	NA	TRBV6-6	TGTGCCAGCAGTTCCCGGGGGAGTCTGAATGGCTACACCTTC	CASSSRGSLNGYTF
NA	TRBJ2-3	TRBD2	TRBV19	TGTGCCAGTAGTATAGATCATGAGCGGGGGGCCCAACTCACAGATACGCAGTATTTT	CASSIDHERGAQLTDTQYF
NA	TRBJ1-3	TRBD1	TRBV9	TGTGCCAGCAGCGGTGGACAGGGGGGATCCACCATATATTTT	CASSGGQGGSTIYF
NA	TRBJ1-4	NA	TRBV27	TGTGCCAGCAGTTTATCACGGTCCCGTGTGGGGGGGCATGAAAAACTGTTTTTT	CASSLSRSRVGGHEKLFF
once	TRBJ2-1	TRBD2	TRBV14	TGTGCCAGCAGCCGTGGGGGACTAGCGGGGCACAATGAGCAGTTCTTC	CASSRGGLAGHNEQFF
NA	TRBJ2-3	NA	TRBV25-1	TGTGCCAGCAGTGAAAGAACGGGGAGTATCACAGATACGCAGTATTTT	CASSERTGSITDTQYF
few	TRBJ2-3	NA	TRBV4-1	TGCGCCAGCATAACGAGAGAGGGAATGACAGATACGCAGTATTTT	CASITREGMTDTQYF
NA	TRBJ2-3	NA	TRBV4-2	TGTGCCAGCAGCCAAGGACGGGGGGCGGGCACAGATACGCAGTATTTT	CASSQGRGAGTDTQYF
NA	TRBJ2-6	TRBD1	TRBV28	TGTGCCAGCAGTAGTCCGTTCCCAGGGGGTACGGCTGGGGCCAACGTCCTGACTTTC	CASSSPFPGGTAGANVLTF
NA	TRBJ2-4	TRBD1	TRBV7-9	TGTGCCAGCAGCCCGGGACAGGTTAAGGCCATTAGGGAAAACATTCAGTACTTC	CASSPGQVKAIRENIQYF
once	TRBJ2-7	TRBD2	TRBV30	TGTGCCTGGAAGAAGCGGGGCGGCTTAAAGTCCTACGAGCAGTACTTC	CAWKKRGGLKSYEQYF